The T cell receptor beta chain under discussion was sequenced for a study of T cell changes during pregnancy in multiple sclerosis. This clone was observed once. Clones were read by immunoSEQ multiplex PCR, and TCRdb kept only the in-frame ones, dropping some. The profile covers tens of thousands of clones, with approximately 89% appearing a single time and about 6.4% taken by the ten largest. Trimming removed 5 bases from V and 3 bases from J; junction bases left unmatched: 10. Looked up from germline, CDR1 is SEHNR and CDR2 is FQNEAQ (reference sequence). CDR3 length: 16 amino acids. J is TRBJ2-3 and V is TRBV7-9; the match to TRBD2 covers 8 bases. The TCR comes from a female donor with multiple sclerosis, enrolled in a pregnancy study. Sequencing was performed on CD8+ T cells from peripheral blood mononuclear cells, taken after pregnancy. The CDR3 loop reads CASSGRSGRKTDTQYF. CDR3 DNA sequence: TGTGCCAGCAGCGGACGCAGCGGGAGAAAAACAGATACGCAGTATTTT.